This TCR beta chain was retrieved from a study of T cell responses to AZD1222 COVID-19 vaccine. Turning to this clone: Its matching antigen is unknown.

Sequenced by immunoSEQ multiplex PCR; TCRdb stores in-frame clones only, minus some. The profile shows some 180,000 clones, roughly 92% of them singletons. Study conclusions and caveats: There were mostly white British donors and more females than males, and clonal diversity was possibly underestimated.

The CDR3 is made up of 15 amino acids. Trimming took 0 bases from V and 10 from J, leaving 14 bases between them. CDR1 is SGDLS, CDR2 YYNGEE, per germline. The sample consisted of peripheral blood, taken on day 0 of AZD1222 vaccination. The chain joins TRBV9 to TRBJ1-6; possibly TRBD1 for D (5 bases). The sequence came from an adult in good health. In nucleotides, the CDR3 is TGTGCCAGCAGCGTAGGCTACGGGGGGAGCTCACCCCTCCACTTT. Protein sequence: CASSVGYGGSSPLHF.